This TCR beta chain was found in a study of patients with pleural tuberculosis. TCRdb recomputed calls from the reads with MiXCR, one row per CDR3 protein. The sample carries around 50,000 distinct CDR3 sequences, under 8.5% recorded once. This CDR3 has 12 residues. V was pared by 1 base and J by 13 bases, with 11 bases between. Germline CDR1 SGHVS, CDR2 FNYEAQ. This clonotype was counted between two and nine times. The rearrangement links TRBV7-6 to TRBJ2-1; D gene uncertain. The TCR sequence derives from a human donor with pleural tuberculosis. The CDR3 coding sequence is TGTGCCAGCAGCTTAGTAGGGTCTGAACAGTTCTTC. The encoded protein is CASSLVGSEQFF.